This T cell receptor beta chain stems from a study of control samples from healthy donors and cancer patients. Germline-derived CDR1 and CDR2 are SGDLS and YYNGEE. This CDR3 is built from 13 residues. V was trimmed by 0 bases and J by 10 bases, leaving 8 bases between them. Assay: immunoSEQ multiplex PCR; the TCRdb copy retains only in-frame clones and omits some. This sample yields 160,000 or so clones, of which approximately 94% are seen a single time; 14% belongs to the top ten. The TCR was taken from a man in his fifties or sixties with colorectal cancer. The sequencing input was PBMCs. The rearrangement joins TRBV9 to TRBJ1-6; D remains ambiguous. The CDR3 DNA reads as TGTGCCAGCAGCGTAGCGGGAACGTCACCCCTCCACTTT. Protein sequence: CASSVAGTSPLHF.